This TCR beta chain was sequenced during a study of cytomegalovirus exposure and HLA in healthy donors. Study results and caveats: For most TCR beta V segments, an earlier analysis put the productive rate at about 87% or about 30% of the time.

Use of 60 Vbeta and 13 Jbeta primers characterized the PCR. Profiling relied on immunoSEQ multiplex PCR, and the TCRdb table lists in-frame clones only, not all of them. Of under 200,000 clones listed, about 81% were seen once; the top ten hold 0.96%. For this clone: The target antigen is unknown.

V dropped 3 bases and J dropped 0 bases, with 6 bases sitting between them. Germline V gives CDR1 SGHTA, CDR2 FQGNSA. This CDR3 has 13 residues. Sequenced sample: PBMCs. V and J are TRBV7-2 and TRBJ2-7; D call uncertain. The source of this sequence is a girl aged 2 to 9 in good health and CMV-seropositive. The CDR3 nucleotides are TGTGCCAGCAGCTTGGCTAGCTCCTACGAGCAGTACTTC. Its translation: CASSLASSYEQYF.